Shown below are 23 T cell receptor beta chains from a single sample sequenced in a study of shared clonotypes between healthy human individuals. Libraries were prepared by immunoSEQ multiplex PCR; TCRdb keeps only in-frame clonotypes and omits some of them. The data contain roughly 700,000 clones, roughly 70% of them singletons. Sequences were obtained from memory CD4+ T cells sorted from blood. Subset indicated: CD45RA-negative fraction. The receptors stem from a woman in her twenties or thirties in good health.

Regarding this clone: This CDR3 is also generated by other DNA sequences in the sample. The J gene is TRBJ2-3, the V gene TRBV5-1, with a weak D call TRBD1 (5 bases). CDR3 length: 14 residues. Deletions cut 3 bases from V and 2 bases from J, with 10 bases between. CDR1 is SGHRS, CDR2 YFSETQ, per germline. CDR3 loop: CASSSGRATDTQYF. CDR3 nucleotide sequence: TGCGCCAGCAGCTCTGGCAGGGCCACAGATACGCAGTATTTT.

The CDR3 protein is CSAFREETQYF. CDR3 in DNA: TGCAGTGCTTTCAGGGAAGAGACCCAGTACTTC. The chain carries TRBV20-1 and TRBJ2-5; a weak D match, TRBD1 (5 bases). V was shortened by 5 bases and J by 3 bases, with 7 bases between the two germline ends. The CDR3 contains 11 residues. Germline CDR1 reads DFQATT; CDR2 reads SNEGSKA (reference sequence).

This chain uses TRBV9 with TRBJ2-3; D is unresolved. Between the trimmed V and J ends, which lost 2 bases and 4 bases, there was a span of 8 bases. The CDR3 extends over 13 amino acids. In germline, CDR1 is SGDLS, CDR2 YYNGEE. CDR3 sequence reads: CASSVAVPDTQYF. The CDR3 region has the DNA TGTGCCAGCAGCGTTGCAGTCCCAGATACGCAGTATTTT.

This clone appeared a few times. This chain uses TRBV19 with TRBJ2-3; possibly TRBD1 for D (6 bases). V was pared by 7 bases and J by 4 bases, with 15 bases between. The CDR3 runs 14 residues. Germline CDR1 LNHDA, CDR2 SQIVND (reference sequence). CDR3 DNA: TGTGCCAGTACCCCCAACAGGGACGCAGATACGCAGTATTTT. The encoded protein is CASTPNRDADTQYF. Looking up the rest from reference TRBV19 and TRBJ2-3 gives the full variable domain: DGGITQSPKYLFRKEGQNVTLSCEQNLNHDAMYWYRQDPGQGLRLIYYSQIVNDFQKGDIAEGYSVSREKKESFPLTVTSAQKNPTAFYLCASTPNRDADTQYFGPGTRLTVL.

This sequence joins TRBV19 and TRBJ1-5; D remains ambiguous. The CDR3 is made up of 15 amino acids. The germline V gene has CDR1 LNHDA and CDR2 SQIVND (reference sequence). Trimming stripped 7 bases from V and 3 bases from J, with 16 bases between. CDR3 in amino acids: CASTRRAEFNQPQHF. Written as DNA, the CDR3 is TGTGCCAGTACTCGGAGGGCGGAGTTCAATCAGCCCCAGCATTTT.

This clone was seen ten or more times. The chain joins TRBV9 to TRBJ2-7, with 11 bases identical to TRBD1. The CDR3 spans 17 residues. V was pared by 0 bases and J by 1 base, with 6 bases of the junction left unmatched. Germline V gene sequence: CDR1 SGDLS, CDR2 YYNGEE. This CDR3 is CASSVGAGTGGSYEQYF. CDR3 coding DNA: TGTGCCAGCAGCGTAGGGGCCGGGACAGGGGGATCCTACGAGCAGTACTTC.

The J gene is TRBJ2-7, the V gene TRBV11-2; tentatively, D is TRBD2 (6 bases). The germline V gene encodes CDR1 SGHAT and CDR2 FQNNGV. Trimming left V 3 bases short and J 3 bases short, with 15 bases between. The CDR3 has 15 amino acids. For the CDR3, the DNA is TGTGCCAGCAGCTTCGTGGGAGGCGATGACTACGAGCAGTACTTC. Protein product: CASSFVGGDDYEQYF.

This chain links TRBV7-9 with TRBJ2-5; D tentatively reads TRBD1 or TRBD2 (5 bases each). V lost 4 bases and J 5 bases, leaving 20 bases between the germline ends. The CDR3 has 16 amino acids. CDR1 and CDR2 from the germline V gene are SEHNR and FQNEAQ (reference sequence). CDR3: CASSSTGTVGVETQYF. The CDR3 nucleotides read TGTGCCAGCAGCTCAACCGGGACGGTGGGGGTCGAGACCCAGTACTTC.

The chain joins TRBV11-2 to TRBJ2-3; tentative D call: TRBD2 (6 bases). Per germline, CDR1 SGHAT and CDR2 FQNNGV. Between the trimmed V and J ends, which lost 0 bases and 1 base, there was a span of 11 bases. The CDR3 has 16 amino acids. DNA for the CDR3: TGTGCCAGCAGCTTAGAGGGCGGAGGGGGCACAGATACGCAGTATTTT. This sequence encodes CASSLEGGGGTDTQYF.

The chain links TRBV7-9 to TRBJ1-2, with 8 bases matching TRBD1. V dropped 4 bases and J dropped 8; count of bases not matched to a gene: 3. This CDR3 has 12 residues. The germline V gene encodes CDR1 SEHNR and CDR2 FQNEAQ (reference sequence). The CDR3 here is CASSSRTGGYTF. CDR3 nucleotide sequence: TGTGCCAGCAGCTCTCGGACAGGGGGCTACACCTTC.

This clone was observed a handful of times. The V call is TRBV2, the J call TRBJ2-1; 8 nucleotides match TRBD1. V lost 5 bases, J lost 1 base, and 7 bases stayed unmatched. The CDR3 length is 16 residues. Germline CDR1 SNHLY, CDR2 FYNNEI. The CDR3 loop is CASSSRTGRSYNEQFF. The CDR3 DNA sequence: TGTGCCAGCAGTTCTCGGACAGGGAGGTCCTACAATGAGCAGTTCTTC.

This clone was seen just once. The J gene is TRBJ2-7, the V gene TRBV29-1; a weak D match, TRBD2 (6 bases). CDR1 and CDR2 (germline): SQVTM, ANQGSEA. The CDR3 spans 14 residues. V was pared by 3 bases and J by 7 bases, with 19 bases between. In DNA, the CDR3 is TGCAGCGTTGAGCGGTGGCAGGGTGCGGGGGAGCAGTACTTC. Protein product: CSVERWQGAGEQYF.

The rearrangement links TRBV5-1 to TRBJ2-1; TRBD2 matches at 15 bases. Germline CDR1 reads SGHRS; CDR2 reads YFSETQ. The length of the CDR3 is 21 residues. The ends lost 4 bases at V and 0 bases at J; junction bases unmatched: 14. The CDR3 spells CASSAPGLAGGHLSSYNEQFF. The CDR3 nucleotides are TGCGCCAGCAGCGCGCCGGGACTAGCGGGAGGCCACCTAAGCTCCTACAATGAGCAGTTCTTC. The full variable domain, with the rest looked up from reference TRBV5-1 and TRBJ2-1, is KAGVTQTPRYLIKTRGQQVTLSCSPISGHRSVSWYQQTPGQGLQFLFEYFSETQRNKGNFPGRFSGRQFSNSRSEMNVSTLELGDSALYLCASSAPGLAGGHLSSYNEQFFGPGTRLTVL.

V is TRBV10-2 and J is TRBJ2-3; 8 nucleotides match TRBD2. This CDR3 comprises 14 residues. V dropped 11 bases and J dropped 2; count of bases not matched to a gene: 9. Germline V gene data show CDR1 as WSHSY and CDR2 as SAAADI. The CDR3 loop reads CAGSLGLDTDTQYF. Here the CDR3 DNA reads TGCGCCGGCTCCTTGGGACTAGACACAGATACGCAGTATTTT.

The chain carries TRBV7-9 and TRBJ2-3; the match to TRBD2 covers 16 bases. The germline V gene encodes CDR1 SEHNR and CDR2 FQNEAQ (reference sequence). J lost 3 bases, V lost 6 bases, and 3 bases had no gene match. The CDR3 is 16 amino acids. The CDR3 protein is CASRSGLAGGTDTQYF. The CDR3 DNA reads as TGTGCCAGCAGATCGGGACTAGCGGGAGGGACAGATACGCAGTATTTT.

The chain combines TRBV27 with TRBJ1-1; 9 bases align to TRBD1. The CDR3 totals 14 residues. Losses at the gene ends were 2 bases for V and 5 bases for J; bases not matched to a gene: 3. Germline V gene sequence: CDR1 MNHEY, CDR2 SMNVEV (reference sequence). This chain's CDR3 is CASSLKGQGTEAFF. In nucleotides, the CDR3 is TGTGCCAGCAGTTTAAAGGGACAGGGAACTGAAGCTTTCTTT.

This chain links TRBV5-5 with TRBJ2-7, with D maybe TRBD2 (5 bases). CDR1 is SGHKS, CDR2 YYEKEE, per germline (reference sequence). V shed 8 bases and J shed 1 base, with 16 bases lying between them. This CDR3 has 14 amino acids. In DNA, the CDR3 is TGTGCCAGGCCAGGACTGAGGGTTTCCTACGAGCAGTACTTC. This translates into CARPGLRVSYEQYF.

V usage is TRBV4-1 and J usage is TRBJ1-3, with unresolved D. V dropped 4 bases and J dropped 2 bases, with 9 bases sitting between them. This CDR3 has 14 residues. CDR1 MGHRA and CDR2 YSYEKL come from the germline V gene. CDR3 in DNA: TGCGCCAGCAGCCTCCTTTGGGCTGGAAACACCATATATTTT. Translating gives CASSLLWAGNTIYF.

The J gene is TRBJ2-5, the V gene TRBV2; D perhaps matches TRBD1 (6 bases). This CDR3 is built from 14 residues. CDR1 is SNHLY and CDR2 is FYNNEI in the germline V gene. V lost 7 bases and J 5 bases, leaving 17 bases between the germline ends. In DNA form, the CDR3 reads TGTGCCAGCATGGCAGTCAACCAGGGGGAGACCCAGTACTTC. Translated: CASMAVNQGETQYF.

CDR3 nucleotides: TGCGCCAGCAGTGGGTCCGTCAGCCTCGAAAAACTGTTTTTT. Translated, it gives CASSGSVSLEKLFF. The chain recombines TRBV10-2 with TRBJ1-4; the D is unclear. The V end lost 4 bases, the J end lost 8 bases, and 14 bases lay between the germline ends. The CDR3 loop spans 14 amino acids. CDR1 and CDR2 from the germline V gene are WSHSY and SAAADI.

The chain uses TRBV5-6 and TRBJ1-2, with D tentatively TRBD1 (5 bases). Looked up from germline, CDR1 is SGHDT and CDR2 is YYEEEE. The V end was cut by 0 bases, the J end by 6 bases, with 15 bases between. The CDR3 extends over 15 amino acids. CDR3 loop: CASSLGEDSSHGYTF. The CDR3 region has the DNA TGTGCCAGCAGCTTGGGGGAAGACAGCTCCCATGGCTACACCTTC. Full variable domain (outside the CDR3, taken from reference TRBV5-6 and TRBJ1-2): DAGVTQSPTHLIKTRGQQVTLRCSPKSGHDTVSWYQQALGQGPQFIFQYYEEEERQRGNFPDRFSGHQFPNYSSELNVNALLLGDSALYLCASSLGEDSSHGYTFGSGTRLTVV.

This sequence joins TRBV19 and TRBJ2-5, with TRBD2 matching 8 bases. V was clipped by 3 bases and J by 3 bases; unmatched bases: 12. The length of the CDR3 is 17 residues. Germline V gene data show CDR1 as LNHDA and CDR2 as SQIVND (reference sequence). DNA for the CDR3: TGTGCCAGTAGTATTTCGACGGGGACTAGTGGAGAAGAGACCCAGTACTTC. Protein product: CASSISTGTSGEETQYF.

This clone was recorded once. The chain uses TRBV2 and TRBJ2-3; a possible D gene is TRBD2 (6 bases). There are 15 residues in the CDR3. V lost 8 bases and J 4 bases, leaving 19 bases between the germline ends. The germline gives CDR1 SNHLY, CDR2 FYNNEI. The CDR3 DNA sequence: TGTGCCAGCTCTCGTAACGGGGGACGGGCAGATACGCAGTATTTT. This codes for CASSRNGGRADTQYF. The full variable domain, its missing parts supplied by reference TRBV2 and TRBJ2-3, is EPEVTQTPSHQVTQMGQEVILRCVPISNHLYFYWYRQILGQKVEFLVSFYNNEISEKSEIFDDQFSVERPDGSNFTLKIRSTKLEDSAMYFCASSRNGGRADTQYFGPGTRLTVL.